Sequencing of this T cell receptor (beta chain) was carried out in a study of beta chain features in type 1 diabetes. This CDR3 is built from 14 residues. V was trimmed by 3 bases and J by 2 bases, leaving 11 bases between them. The germline V gene has CDR1 MDHEN and CDR2 SYDVKM. Since all of the isolated RNA was reverse transcribed, expressed TCRB transcripts were what got sequenced. Data came from immunoSEQ multiplex PCR; TCRdb stores just in-frame clones and leaves some out. The sample consists of 450,000 to 600,000 clones, approximately 30% of them appearing once. The clonotype was recovered from a young man in good health. What was sequenced was naive CD4+ T cells from blood. V usage is TRBV28 and J usage is TRBJ2-7, with D hard to call. The DNA for the CDR3 is TGTGCCAGCAGTTTCCGGACGGTAACCTACGAGCAGTACTTC. Encoded protein: CASSFRTVTYEQYF.